A selection of T cell receptor beta chains follows, all from one sample in a study of shared clonotypes between healthy human individuals. Clones were read by immunoSEQ multiplex PCR, and TCRdb kept only the in-frame ones, dropping some. Of 530,000 or so clones in the sample, almost 80% were seen once. The specimen sequenced was PBMCs. The receptors come from a woman between 40 and 55 years old in good health. Some clones in this sample may be carry-over from other donors' samples. Both conserved end residues are part of each CDR3. Fields, in order: V gene, J gene, D gene, clone size, CDR3 DNA, CDR3 protein. The D gene is left open where the match is weak. The size entry is marked missing in some rows and otherwise reads once, few, many or a size class.

TRBV28	TRBJ1-2	.	.	TGTGCCACCGAAGTCGGATCCTACTATGGCTACACCTTC	CATEVGSYYGYTF
TRBV30	TRBJ1-1	TRBD1	few	TGTGCCTGGAGTGTACAAGAAAGGGGGCGCGGGGACACTGAAGCTTTCTTT	CAWSVQERGRGDTEAFF
TRBV6-1	TRBJ1-2	.	few	TGTGCCAGCAGTGAAAAAGTCGGGCCTAACTATGGCTACACCTTC	CASSEKVGPNYGYTF
TRBV12-2	TRBJ2-1	.	.	TGTGCAAGTCGCTTAGCGCGGGCGGGAGGGGCGAGAAATGAGCAGTTCTTC	CASRLARAGGARNEQFF
TRBV28	TRBJ2-3	TRBD2	.	TGTGCCAGCAGTTTTCGACTAGCAGCAGATACGCAGTATTTT	CASSFRLAADTQYF
TRBV19	TRBJ1-2	.	.	TGTGCCAGTAGTATTAGGCAGGGAGGTGGCTACACCTTC	CASSIRQGGGYTF
TRBV19	TRBJ1-1	.	.	TGTGCCAGTAGTATAGGCAAGAACACTGAAGCTTTCTTT	CASSIGKNTEAFF
TRBV9	TRBJ1-2	.	.	TGTGCCAGCAGCTCGACCTCGACGACGGCAGGCTACACCTTC	CASSSTSTTAGYTF
TRBV30	TRBJ1-1	.	.	TGTGCCTGGAAATACACGATAGGGAGCGCTGAAGCTTTCTTT	CAWKYTIGSAEAFF
TRBV13	TRBJ2-1	.	.	TGTGCCAGCAGCTCGCCTTACAATGAGCAGTTCTTC	CASSSPYNEQFF
TRBV5-4	TRBJ2-1	TRBD2	.	TGTGCCAGCAGCTTGGCTAGCGGAACGTACAATGAGCAGTTCTTC	CASSLASGTYNEQFF
TRBV19	TRBJ1-4	TRBD1	few	TGTGCCAGCGGAACTGGACAGGCAACTAATGAAAAACTGTTTTTT	CASGTGQATNEKLFF
TRBV6-5	TRBJ2-1	TRBD1	few	TGTGCCAGCAGATCGGGACAGCCCTACAATGAGCAGTTCTTC	CASRSGQPYNEQFF
TRBV27	TRBJ1-2	.	.	TGTGCCAGCAGTTTAAATCCCCAGACCCATGGCTACACCTTC	CASSLNPQTHGYTF
TRBV7-2	TRBJ2-2	.	.	TGTGCCAGCAGCCGTCGGACGCGGGAGCTGTTTTTT	CASSRRTRELFF